A selection of T cell receptor beta chains follows, all from one sample in a study of blood T cells in healthy people across ages. TCRdb redid the calling of the 5' RACE reads with MiXCR, one entry per CDR3 protein. This sample has over 950,000 distinct CDR3 sequences, with just over 50% found just once. The sequenced material came from blood. These receptors came from a woman aged 60-75 years in good health. CDR3s include the opening cysteine and the closing phenylalanine or tryptophan. The order of the fields is V gene, D gene, clone size, J gene, CDR3 DNA, CDR3 protein. The D gene is left open where the match is weak. Rows give clone size only sometimes, using once, few, many, or a class for an expanded clone.

TRBV6-1	TRBD1	-	TRBJ2-1	TGTGCCAGCAGTACCGGGACAGGGGGCTTTAGTGAGCAGTTCTTC	CASSTGTGGFSEQFF
TRBV5-1	TRBD2	once	TRBJ2-6	TGCGCCAGCAGCTTGAGCGGGAGTACGGTGGCTGGGGCCAACGTCCTGACTTTC	CASSLSGSTVAGANVLTF
TRBV25-1	TRBD1	-	TRBJ1-2	TGTGCCAGCAGTGAATTTACGGGACAGGGGGCAGCTGGCGGCTACACCTTC	CASSEFTGQGAAGGYTF
TRBV7-9	TRBD1	few	TRBJ2-5	TGTGCCAGCAGCCTTGGACAGGGGGGTTTGGAGACCCAGTACTTC	CASSLGQGGLETQYF
TRBV2	-	few	TRBJ2-5	TGTGCCAGCAGTGAATCTGTGTGGCAAGAGACCCAGTACTTC	CASSESVWQETQYF
TRBV28	-	few	TRBJ1-2	TGTGCCAGCAGAAGAGTCGGCTACACCTTC	CASRRVGYTF
TRBV12-3/TRBV12-4	-	few	TRBJ2-3	TGTGCCAGCAGTGATTCCAGGGCTCGCACAGATACGCAGTATTTT	CASSDSRARTDTQYF
TRBV29-1	TRBD2	few	TRBJ2-1	TGCAGCGTTGTCGGGGGGGCGGACAATGAGCAGTTCTTC	CSVVGGADNEQFF
TRBV20-1	-	-	TRBJ2-3	TGCAGTGCCCCGGTCAGCACAGATACGCAGTATTTT	CSAPVSTDTQYF
TRBV28	-	-	TRBJ1-5	TGTGCCAGCAGTTTCGTGGGGGCAGGGCAGCCCCAGCATTTT	CASSFVGAGQPQHF
TRBV20-1	-	-	TRBJ2-3	TGCAGTGTGAAGGGGGGACCGTATACAGATACGCAGTATTTT	CSVKGGPYTDTQYF
TRBV4-1	-	-	TRBJ2-1	TGCGCCAGCAGCCAACTAAGTGAGCAGTTCTTC	CASSQLSEQFF
TRBV29-1	-	once	TRBJ2-1	TGCAGCGTTGAGGGCCAATACAATGAGCAGTTCTTC	CSVEGQYNEQFF
TRBV25-1	TRBD1	few	TRBJ2-5	TGTGCCAGCAGTGAACCGGTTACAGGGGTGCAGGAGACCCAGTACTTC	CASSEPVTGVQETQYF
TRBV3-1	-	-	TRBJ1-2	TGTGCCAGCAGCCTGGTATTAAGGGGAGAAGGCTACACCTTC	CASSLVLRGEGYTF
TRBV20-1	-	-	TRBJ2-7	TGCAGTGCTAGCCCCCGAGGCTTGTCCTACGAGCAGTACTTC	CSASPRGLSYEQYF
TRBV7-9	TRBD2	-	TRBJ2-7	TGTGCCAGCAGCTCCCTCAATAGCGGGAGGACCTACGAGCAGTACTTC	CASSSLNSGRTYEQYF
TRBV20-1	-	few	TRBJ2-5	TGCAGTGCTGAAGACCAGGGATTAGAAGAGACCCAGTACTTC	CSAEDQGLEETQYF
TRBV12-3/TRBV12-4	TRBD1	-	TRBJ1-5	TGTGCCAGCACCGAGGGACAGGGCAATCAGCCCCAGCATTTT	CASTEGQGNQPQHF
TRBV12-5	TRBD2	-	TRBJ2-1	TGTGCTAGTGGTCCCAGCGGGATGGGGCCAAATGAGCAGTTCTTC	CASGPSGMGPNEQFF
TRBV3-1	-	few	TRBJ2-2	TGTGCCAGCAGCCAAATCGCCGGGGGGGAGCTGTTTTTT	CASSQIAGGELFF
TRBV28	TRBD2	-	TRBJ2-1	TGTGCCAGCCGGACTAGCGGTCCTCTTGGGGTAGATGAGCAGTTCTTC	CASRTSGPLGVDEQFF
TRBV2	-	-	TRBJ2-7	TGTGCCAGCAGTGATACCCCCGACAGCTACGAGCAGTACTTC	CASSDTPDSYEQYF
TRBV29-1	TRBD2	-	TRBJ2-2	TGCAGCGTTGAAGATCAGCCGAGCGGGAGTTCGCCCGGGGAGCTGTTTTTT	CSVEDQPSGSSPGELFF
TRBV20-1	TRBD2	-	TRBJ2-1	TGCAGTGCTCGGGGGGTAGCGGGAGTCTACAATGAGCAGTTCTTC	CSARGVAGVYNEQFF
TRBV28	TRBD2	few	TRBJ2-7	TGTGCCAGCAGCCCAAGCGGGGTTGGAGACTACGAGCAGTACTTC	CASSPSGVGDYEQYF
TRBV28	TRBD2	-	TRBJ2-1	TGTGCCAGCAGTTCCTCGGGCGGGAGCTCCTACAATGAGCAGTTCTTC	CASSSSGGSSYNEQFF
TRBV4-3	-	-	TRBJ1-2	TGCGCCAGCAGCCAGGACCGACTATTTGACCTCTATGGCTACACCTTC	CASSQDRLFDLYGYTF
TRBV4-2	-	few	TRBJ2-7	TGTGCCAGCAGCCAAGATGACTACGAGCAGTACTTC	CASSQDDYEQYF
TRBV5-5	-	-	TRBJ2-5	TGTGCCAGCAGCATGAGGGGGTACAGCTATCAAGAGACCCAGTACTTC	CASSMRGYSYQETQYF
TRBV20-1	TRBD1	few	TRBJ1-5	TGCAGTGCAAACAGGGGGCCCCATCAGCCCCAGCATTTT	CSANRGPHQPQHF
TRBV29-1	-	-	TRBJ2-7	TGCAGCGGGCGGACAGCGAGCTCCTACGAGCAGTACTTC	CSGRTASSYEQYF
TRBV7-2	-	few	TRBJ1-5	TGTGCCAGCAGCTTAGCAGGTCGGCCCCAGCATTTT	CASSLAGRPQHF
TRBV7-9	-	few	TRBJ1-2	TGTGCCAGCAGCTTATCTGGCGGCAGCCTAGAGGGCTACACCTTC	CASSLSGGSLEGYTF
TRBV30	-	-	TRBJ1-2	TGTGCCTGGAGCCAAGTCCCAGATGACTATGGCTACACCTTC	CAWSQVPDDYGYTF
TRBV20-1	TRBD2	-	TRBJ2-5	TGCAGTCCCAACGACAGGAGGACTAGCGGGAGGGCCTGGGAGACCCAGTACTTC	CSPNDRRTSGRAWETQYF
TRBV6-5	-	-	TRBJ2-3	TGTGCCAGCAGGGGACATAGCACAGATACGCAGTATTTT	CASRGHSTDTQYF
TRBV4-1	-	-	TRBJ2-4	TGCGCCAGCAGCCAAAATTGGGGGGAAAAAGGTGAGCAGTACTTC	CASSQNWGEKGEQYF
TRBV6-5	-	-	TRBJ1-1	TGTGCCAGCAGTTACCAGAGTTTGATTTCTAGGACAGCTAACACTGAAGCTTTCTTT	CASSYQSLISRTANTEAFF
TRBV7-9	-	few	TRBJ1-1	TGTGCCAGCAGCTTAGGGACATTTGAAGCTTTCTTT	CASSLGTFEAFF
TRBV18	-	-	TRBJ1-6	TGTGCCAGCTCACCATACAGGGATAACAATTCACCCCTCCACTTT	CASSPYRDNNSPLHF
TRBV29-1	TRBD2	few	TRBJ2-7	TGCAGCGCAAGAGGTATAGCGGGAGCCGGCGAGCAGTACTTC	CSARGIAGAGEQYF
TRBV7-9	-	-	TRBJ2-7	TGTGCCAGCAGCTTAGCGCCCTCCGGGACTCCCAGCGAGCAGTACTTC	CASSLAPSGTPSEQYF
TRBV7-2	TRBD1	few	TRBJ1-2	TGTGCCAGCAGCCTCCGGACAGGGGTCCCTCCCGGTGGCTACACCTTC	CASSLRTGVPPGGYTF
TRBV11-2	-	-	TRBJ1-1	TGTGCCAGCAGGTTTACAGGCATAACGAACACTGAAGCTTTCTTT	CASRFTGITNTEAFF
TRBV6-6	-	-	TRBJ1-2	TGTGCCAGCAGTTCCGGGACGTACTATGGCTACACCTTC	CASSSGTYYGYTF
TRBV4-1	-	-	TRBJ1-5	TGCGCCAGCAGCCAAGTCCGGTTTGGGGCGGGAAGCAATCAGCCCCAGCATTTT	CASSQVRFGAGSNQPQHF
TRBV3-1	-	-	TRBJ2-7	TGTGCCAGCAGCCAAGATATATCCCACGCTACGCCTTACGAGCAGTACTTC	CASSQDISHATPYEQYF
TRBV6-6	-	few	TRBJ2-7	TGTGCCAGCAGTGGGGGAGCAACCTACGAGCAGTACTTC	CASSGGATYEQYF
TRBV28	-	few	TRBJ2-3	TGTGCCAGCTTGCCGGACTACCTCCCTCATAGCGATGTCACAGATACGCAGTATTTT	CASLPDYLPHSDVTDTQYF
TRBV4-2	-	-	TRBJ1-1	TGTGCCAGCAGCCGAGAACAGGGTCCGGACACTGAAGCTTTCTTT	CASSREQGPDTEAFF
TRBV7-9	-	-	TRBJ2-5	TGTGCCAGCAGCACGGACCCAACCCAGTACTTC	CASSTDPTQYF